The T cell receptor (beta chain) described here comes from a study of T-cell reconstitution after alpha-beta-depleted transplantation in children (TCRdb year 2016). About the full investigation: T-cell immune reconstitution after TCRalphabeta/CD19-depleted allogeneic hematopoietic cell transplantation in children was quantitatively tracked in the study by means of TCR repertoire profiling.

V is reduced by 3 bases and J by 2 bases, leaving a spacing of 14 bases between them. The CDR3 covers 14 residues, taking in both the cysteine and the phenylalanine. The only DNA kept is the CDR3, 42 bases in frame from the first base. Per the germline V gene (reference sequence), DFQATT is the CDR1 and SNEGSKA is the CDR2. Library creation used PCR. For sequencing, an Illumina HiSeq 2500 was employed. TCR libraries were prepared with molecular barcoding, using unique molecular identifiers to normalize TCRbeta repertoire quantification. TCRdb itself trimmed the public reads at Q25 with fastp, ran MiXCR and retained productive beta chains. Rows with one shared CDR3 protein collapse into an entry with the most common genes and DNA. In this sample the table shows about 690,000 distinct CDR3 sequences, around a sixth of which occur a single time. Of the sample, 0.9% to 1.2% falls within the top ten clones.

This clonotype has ten or more counts. Its binding antigen is unknown. The record has no base qualities; no much larger clone is one base away. Sequenced here: PBMCs from the stem cell graft donor, sampled from the stem cell graft. The chain links TRBV20-1 with TRBJ2-7, with TRBD2 tentatively as D gene (5 bases match). This TCR derives from a human donor who donated a stem cell graft to a child with acute myeloid leukemia. The DNA sequence follows: TGCAGTGCTAGTTCCGGGATTGACCCCTACGAGCAGTACTTC. The translation is CSASSGIDPYEQYF.